A single sample gave rise to the 32 T cell receptor beta chains below, sequenced in a study of T cell changes during pregnancy in multiple sclerosis. Measured with immunoSEQ multiplex PCR; TCRdb has only the in-frame clones, and not every one. The sample includes 53,000 or so clones, 85% to 95% of them seen just once. The sequencing here drew on CD4+ T cells from peripheral blood mononuclear cells, taken in the second trimester of pregnancy. Every receptor here comes from a female donor with multiple sclerosis, enrolled in a pregnancy study.

The chain employs TRBV11-2 and TRBJ1-1; D is ambiguous. CDR1 and CDR2 from the germline V gene are SGHAT and FQNNGV. This CDR3 is 14 amino acids long. Trimming shortened V by 2 bases and J by 4 bases, and 11 bases separated the two germline ends. CDR3 in amino acids: CASSLIQAGTEAFF. The CDR3 DNA follows: TGTGCCAGCAGCTTAATTCAGGCGGGCACTGAAGCTTTCTTT.

The chain carries TRBV7-9 and TRBJ1-6; the D gene is possibly TRBD1 (5 bases). Germline V gene sequence: CDR1 SEHNR, CDR2 FQNEAQ (reference sequence). The length of the CDR3 is 14 residues. V shed 1 base and J shed 7 bases, with 8 bases lying between them. The CDR3 DNA sequence: TGTGCCAGCAGCTTAGGGGGCGCGAATTCACCCCTCCACTTT. Translated, it gives CASSLGGANSPLHF.

The CDR3 region is CATSRDQKGLGYGYTF. The CDR3 DNA is TGTGCCACCAGCAGAGATCAAAAGGGGTTGGGCTATGGCTACACCTTC. The chain carries TRBV15 and TRBJ1-2; D may be TRBD1 (5 bases). Germline V lookup: CDR1 LNHNV, CDR2 YYDKDF (reference sequence). V lost 0 bases, J lost 4 bases, and 15 bases lay in between. CDR3 size: 16 residues.

J is TRBJ2-6 and V is TRBV25-1, with 11 bases aligning to TRBD1. The ends lost 4 bases at V and 2 bases at J; junction bases unmatched: 4. Germline CDR1 and CDR2: MGHDK and SYGVNS. This CDR3 contains 17 residues. CDR3 loop: CASSVPGQGAGANVLTF. CDR3 coding DNA: TGTGCCAGCAGTGTACCGGGACAGGGGGCTGGGGCCAACGTCCTGACTTTC.

J is TRBJ1-4 and V is TRBV15; 8 bases map to TRBD1. The junction had 4 bases not matched to a gene; V was cut back by 0 bases and J by 7 bases. Germline V gene data show CDR1 as LNHNV and CDR2 as YYDKDF (reference sequence). CDR3 length: 15 amino acids. The chain's CDR3 is CATSREGDRLEKLFF. CDR3 in DNA: TGTGCCACCAGCAGAGAGGGGGACAGGCTTGAAAAACTGTTTTTT.

This clone was picked up many times. This sequence joins TRBV27 and TRBJ1-2; D perhaps matches TRBD1 (6 bases). CDR3 length: 13 residues. The germline gives CDR1 MNHEY, CDR2 SMNVEV (reference sequence). V lost 5 bases and J lost 7, with 14 bases in between. This chain's CDR3 is CASSKGDSAGYTF. The CDR3 DNA reads TGTGCCAGCAGTAAGGGGGATTCGGCTGGCTACACCTTC.

The rearrangement uses TRBV4-1 and TRBJ1-1; D not resolved. This CDR3 region has 15 residues. The V end was cut by 3 bases, the J end by 5 bases, with 16 bases between. CDR1 is MGHRA and CDR2 is YSYEKL in the germline V gene. The CDR3 spells CASSQPGRSGTEAFF. CDR3 in DNA: TGCGCCAGCAGCCAGCCGGGTCGCTCCGGAACTGAAGCTTTCTTT.

This chain uses TRBV7-2 with TRBJ1-6; no definite D call. Germline V gives CDR1 SGHTA, CDR2 FQGNSA. The CDR3 is 15 residues long. Trimming cost V 4 bases and J 2 bases, with 9 bases left between them. CDR3 sequence (DNA): TGTGCCAGCAGCTCCGGTAGCACCTATAATTCACCCCTCCACTTT. Protein: CASSSGSTYNSPLHF.

V usage is TRBV15 and J usage is TRBJ1-1; D perhaps matches TRBD1 (6 bases). Germline V CDR1 and CDR2: LNHNV, YYDKDF (reference sequence). CDR3 size: 14 residues. Between the trimmed V and J ends, which lost 8 bases and 2 bases, there was a span of 15 bases. CDR3 sequence (DNA): TGTGCCACCGGGGAGGGGGGCTACAACACTGAAGCTTTCTTT. Translated: CATGEGGYNTEAFF.

DNA of the CDR3: TGTGCCAGTAGTAGAACCGGGACATACTACAATGAGCAGTTCTTC. Its translation: CASSRTGTYYNEQFF. This rearrangement joins TRBV19 to TRBJ2-1; possibly TRBD1 for D (6 bases). V lost 4 bases to trimming and J lost 3 bases, with 13 bases between them. The CDR3 is 15 residues long. Per germline, CDR1 LNHDA and CDR2 SQIVND (reference sequence).

The chain carries TRBV5-6 and TRBJ2-1, with D unclear. V lost 0 bases and J 4 bases, leaving 8 bases between the germline ends. The CDR3 length is 14 residues. Germline V gene lookup returns CDR1 SGHDT and CDR2 YYEEEE. Written as DNA, the CDR3 is TGTGCCAGCAGCTTGGTCGACGGGTACAATGAGCAGTTCTTC. Translating it yields CASSLVDGYNEQFF.

The chain employs TRBV6-1 and TRBJ2-3; D gene unclear. Trimming removed 7 bases at V and 0 bases at J, with 5 bases between. CDR3 length equals 12 residues. Germline CDR1 reads MNHNS; CDR2 reads SASEGT. The CDR3 loop is CASIGSTDTQYF. The CDR3, as DNA: TGTGCCAGCATTGGCAGCACAGATACGCAGTATTTT.

V usage is TRBV4-3 and J usage is TRBJ2-3, with 8 bases fitting TRBD2. In germline, CDR1 is LGHNA, CDR2 YSLEER. Trimming removed 0 bases from V and 2 bases from J; junction bases left unmatched: 10. The CDR3 runs 18 residues. CDR3 region: CASSQDPPLAGSTDTQYF. CDR3 DNA sequence: TGCGCCAGCAGCCAAGATCCCCCCTTAGCGGGATCCACAGATACGCAGTATTTT.

The gene calls are TRBV10-3 and TRBJ2-7, with D possibly matching TRBD2 (5 bases). Germline loops: CDR1 ENHRY, CDR2 SYGVKD. Trimming shortened V by 3 bases and J by 2 bases, and 8 bases separated the two germline ends. This CDR3 comprises 13 residues. CDR3 in amino acids: CAISDEGAYEQYF. The CDR3, as DNA: TGTGCCATCAGTGATGAGGGAGCCTACGAGCAGTACTTC.

The chain couples TRBV7-2 to TRBJ2-3, with TRBD2 matching over 8 bases. Germline V gene data show CDR1 as SGHTA and CDR2 as FQGNSA. V shed 5 bases, J shed 4 bases, and the junction held 14 bases outside the gene matches. There are 17 residues in the CDR3. As DNA, the CDR3 is TGTGCCAGCAGCCAAACCCGCGGGGGGTCGAGGGCAGATACGCAGTATTTT. It encodes CASSQTRGGSRADTQYF.

The chain employs TRBV9 and TRBJ1-5, with D possibly being TRBD1 (6 bases). The CDR3 sequence is 14 residues long. The germline V gene encodes CDR1 SGDLS and CDR2 YYNGEE. V was cut by 4 bases and J by 3 bases, with 11 bases left in between. CDR3 in DNA: TGTGCCAGCAGCCCTACAGGGAACAATCAGCCCCAGCATTTT. It is translated as CASSPTGNNQPQHF.

The V and J genes are TRBV19 and TRBJ2-7, with 10 bases fitting TRBD2. The CDR3 totals 15 residues. The V segment lost 1 base and the J segment 3 bases; nucleotides outside the gene matches: 3. Looked up from germline, CDR1 is LNHDA and CDR2 is SQIVND (reference sequence). This CDR3 is CASSIGSSGGYEQYF. The CDR3 DNA reads TGTGCCAGTAGTATAGGGTCTAGCGGGGGCTACGAGCAGTACTTC.

This chain's CDR3 is CAWIGGAGGRETQYF. CDR3 DNA: TGTGCCTGGATAGGAGGTGCGGGGGGGCGAGAGACCCAGTACTTC. V usage is TRBV30 and J usage is TRBJ2-5; 9 bases align to TRBD2. CDR1 is GTSNPN, CDR2 SVGIG, per germline (reference sequence). J was trimmed by 4 bases and V by 4 bases; bases with no gene match: 10. The CDR3 spans 15 residues.

The chain has TRBV14 and TRBJ2-5; D gene ambiguous. The CDR3 is made up of 14 amino acids. The germline gives CDR1 SGHDN, CDR2 FVKESK. V lost 6 bases, J lost 5 bases, and 16 bases lay in between. Here the CDR3 DNA reads TGTGCCAGCAGAAGGCACCTCGACGGGGAGACCCAGTACTTC. It translates to CASRRHLDGETQYF.

The sample holds a few counts of this clone. The chain has TRBV6-1 and TRBJ2-7, with D uncertain. The V gene's germline CDR1 is MNHNS and CDR2 SASEGT. The CDR3 sequence is 13 residues long. V dropped 5 bases and J dropped 1 base, with 9 bases sitting between them. CDR3 sequence reads: CASSKTVSYEQYF. Here the CDR3 DNA reads TGTGCCAGCAGTAAAACAGTTTCCTACGAGCAGTACTTC.

The V call is TRBV15, the J call TRBJ2-2; 7 nucleotides match TRBD1. Germline trimming cut 0 bases from V and 9 bases from J; bases unmatched to any gene: 10. The CDR3 is 16 amino acids. The V gene's germline CDR1 is LNHNV and CDR2 YYDKDF (reference sequence). CDR3 region: CATSRDRGGQARELFF. The CDR3 nucleotides read TGTGCCACCAGCAGAGATCGGGGCGGACAGGCCCGGGAGCTGTTTTTT.

V usage is TRBV19 and J usage is TRBJ1-1; D may be TRBD1 (5 bases). The V and J ends lost 7 bases and 0 bases respectively, with 15 bases between them. The CDR3 spans 15 residues. CDR1 and CDR2 (germline): LNHDA, SQIVND (reference sequence). DNA for the CDR3: TGTGCCAGTACCCAATTGGGAGGGGTGAACACTGAAGCTTTCTTT. This translates into CASTQLGGVNTEAFF. The full variable domain, rest sourced from reference TRBV19 and TRBJ1-1, is DGGITQSPKYLFRKEGQNVTLSCEQNLNHDAMYWYRQDPGQGLRLIYYSQIVNDFQKGDIAEGYSVSREKKESFPLTVTSAQKNPTAFYLCASTQLGGVNTEAFFGQGTRLTVV.

This chain connects TRBV5-6 to TRBJ1-2; D is possibly TRBD1 (5 bases). Trimming stripped 0 bases from V and 8 bases from J, with 11 bases between. The length of the CDR3 is 13 residues. Germline V lookup: CDR1 SGHDT, CDR2 YYEEEE. CDR3 bases: TGTGCCAGCAGCTTGGCCGGGGGTGGGGGCTACACCTTC. This gives the protein CASSLAGGGGYTF.

This chain uses TRBV12-5 with TRBJ2-5; TRBD1 aligns across 9 bases. Germline CDR1 and CDR2: LGHNT and FRNRAP. The CDR3 has 13 residues. The trim removed 6 bases at V and 5 bases at J, leaving 4 bases unmatched. DNA of the CDR3: TGTGCTAGTGGCCCTACAGGGGGCGAGACCCAGTACTTC. It encodes CASGPTGGETQYF.

This chain uses TRBV11-3 with TRBJ2-2, with D tentatively TRBD2 (5 bases). With 1 base removed from V and 1 base from J, the gap between germline ends came to 7 bases. Germline V gene lookup returns CDR1 SGHNT and CDR2 YENEEA. There are 15 residues in the CDR3. The CDR3 reads CASSLVGGNTGELFF. The DNA for the CDR3 is TGTGCCAGCAGCTTAGTCGGAGGGAACACCGGGGAGCTGTTTTTT.

The chain joins TRBV4-2 to TRBJ2-7; 11 positions agree with TRBD1. The CDR3 covers 16 residues. Looked up from germline, CDR1 is LGHNA and CDR2 is YNFKEQ. V lost 2 bases and J lost 0; bases outside the gene matches: 3. The CDR3 region is CASSQRGTGGSYEQYF. The CDR3 DNA reads TGTGCCAGCAGCCAACGAGGGACAGGGGGCTCCTACGAGCAGTACTTC.

The genes are TRBV7-2 and TRBJ1-4; D perhaps matches TRBD1 (6 bases). The germline CDR1 and CDR2 sequences are SGHTA and FQGNSA. Trimming left V 5 bases short and J 8 bases short, with 18 bases between. This CDR3 contains 15 residues. CDR3 sequence reads: CASSTPGTSYEKLFF. CDR3 in DNA: TGTGCCAGCAGCACGCCCGGGACATCATACGAAAAACTGTTTTTT. Full variable domain (outside the CDR3, taken from reference TRBV7-2 and TRBJ1-4): GAGVSQSPSNKVTEKGKDVELRCDPISGHTALYWYRQSLGQGLEFLIYFQGNSAPDKSGLPSDRFSAERTGGSVSTLTIQRTQQEDSAVYLCASSTPGTSYEKLFFGSGTQLSVL.

Comments on this clone: The germline gene is not matched at one end of the junction; a read error may be the cause. The V gene is TRBV6-5, the J gene TRBJ2-1, with TRBD2 identical over 12 bases. The CDR3 length is 14 residues. Per the germline V gene, CDR1 is MNHEY and CDR2 is SVGAGI. The CDR3 sequence is CASRGLAGYSEQFF. The CDR3, as DNA: TGTGCCAGCAGAGGACTAGCGGGGTACAGTGAGCAGTTCTTC.

This clone was seen only once. V gene TRBV9 combines with J gene TRBJ2-1, with 13 bases matching TRBD2. This CDR3 region has 19 residues. V lost 0 bases and J lost 3; bases outside the gene matches: 9. CDR1 and CDR2 (germline): SGDLS, YYNGEE. The CDR3 reads CASSVDPTGLAGDYNEQFF. The DNA for the CDR3 is TGTGCCAGCAGCGTAGACCCTACCGGACTAGCGGGGGACTACAATGAGCAGTTCTTC.

The J gene is TRBJ2-1, the V gene TRBV19; D is possibly TRBD2 (6 bases). The CDR3 contains 12 residues. The germline gives CDR1 LNHDA, CDR2 SQIVND (reference sequence). The germline V and J ends were trimmed by 7 bases and 7 bases, with 11 bases remaining between them. This chain's CDR3 is CASNRGGNEQFF. The CDR3 nucleotides are TGTGCCAGTAACCGTGGGGGGAATGAGCAGTTCTTC.

The chain carries TRBV25-1 and TRBJ1-1; no firm D call. Germline V CDR1 and CDR2: MGHDK, SYGVNS. This CDR3 has 12 residues. Trimming removed 5 bases at V and 6 bases at J, with 10 bases between. The CDR3 sequence: CASSRLGAEAFF. The CDR3 DNA follows: TGTGCCAGCAGTCGGTTGGGCGCTGAAGCTTTCTTT.

This rearrangement joins TRBV14 to TRBJ1-2; the match to TRBD1 covers 8 bases. The germline V gene has CDR1 SGHDN and CDR2 FVKESK. The V segment lost 4 bases and the J segment 7 bases; nucleotides outside the gene matches: 8. This CDR3 spans 14 amino acids. CDR3 nucleotide sequence: TGTGCCAGCAGCCGGGGACAGGCGCAGGGTGGCTACACCTTC. Translating it yields CASSRGQAQGGYTF.